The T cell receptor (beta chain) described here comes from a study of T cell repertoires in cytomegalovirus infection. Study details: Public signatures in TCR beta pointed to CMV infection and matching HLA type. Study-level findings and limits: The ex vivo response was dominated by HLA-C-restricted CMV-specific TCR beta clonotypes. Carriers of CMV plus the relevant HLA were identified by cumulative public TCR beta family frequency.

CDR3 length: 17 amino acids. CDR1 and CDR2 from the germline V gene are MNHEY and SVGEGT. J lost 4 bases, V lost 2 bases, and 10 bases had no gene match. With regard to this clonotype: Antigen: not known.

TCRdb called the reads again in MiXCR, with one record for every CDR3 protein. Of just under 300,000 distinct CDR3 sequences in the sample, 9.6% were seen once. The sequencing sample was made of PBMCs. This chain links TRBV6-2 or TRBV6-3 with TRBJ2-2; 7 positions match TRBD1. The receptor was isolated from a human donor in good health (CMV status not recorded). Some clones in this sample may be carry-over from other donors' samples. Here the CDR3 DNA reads TGTGCCAGCAGTTACCTACCCGGGACAGTTGTCACCGGGGAGCTGTTTTTT. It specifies CASSYLPGTVVTGELFF.